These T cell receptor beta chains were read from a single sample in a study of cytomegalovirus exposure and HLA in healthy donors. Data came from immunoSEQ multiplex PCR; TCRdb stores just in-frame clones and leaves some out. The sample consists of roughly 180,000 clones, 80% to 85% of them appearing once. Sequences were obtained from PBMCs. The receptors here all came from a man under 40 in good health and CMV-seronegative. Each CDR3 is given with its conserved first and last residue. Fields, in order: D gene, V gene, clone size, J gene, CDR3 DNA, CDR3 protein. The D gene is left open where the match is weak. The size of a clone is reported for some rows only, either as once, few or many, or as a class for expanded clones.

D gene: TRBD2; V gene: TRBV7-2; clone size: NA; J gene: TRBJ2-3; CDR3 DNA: TGTGCCAGCAGCCTCCGGACTAGCGGGAGCACAGATACGCAGTATTTT; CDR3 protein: CASSLRTSGSTDTQYF
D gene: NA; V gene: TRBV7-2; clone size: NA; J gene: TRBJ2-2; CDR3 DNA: TGTGCCAGCAGCTCGGGAGTTCTGAACACCGGGGAGCTGTTTTTT; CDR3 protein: CASSSGVLNTGELFF
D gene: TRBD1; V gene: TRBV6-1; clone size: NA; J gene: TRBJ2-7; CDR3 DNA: TGTGCCAGCAGTACCCGACAGGGGGCCTACGAGCAGTACTTC; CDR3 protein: CASSTRQGAYEQYF
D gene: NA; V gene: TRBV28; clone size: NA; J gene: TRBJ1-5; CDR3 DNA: TGTGCCAGCAGTTTATTGTCCAGGAATAGCAATCAGCCCCAGCATTTT; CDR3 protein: CASSLLSRNSNQPQHF
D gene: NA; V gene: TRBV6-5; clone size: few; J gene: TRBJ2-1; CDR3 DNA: TGTGCCAGCAGTCCGATTGGGGGCGATGAGCAGTTCTTC; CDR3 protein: CASSPIGGDEQFF
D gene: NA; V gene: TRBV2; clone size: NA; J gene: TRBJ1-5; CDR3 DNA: TGTGCCAGCAGTATTAAGACAGGTCGAAATCAGCCCCAGCATTTT; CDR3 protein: CASSIKTGRNQPQHF
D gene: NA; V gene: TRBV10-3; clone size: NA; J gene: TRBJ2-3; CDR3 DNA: TGTGCCATCGGGGGGTGGGGCACAGATACGCAGTATTTT; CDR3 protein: CAIGGWGTDTQYF
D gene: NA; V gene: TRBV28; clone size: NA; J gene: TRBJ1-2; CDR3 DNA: TGTGCCAGCAGTGCGGGAAATATGGGGTATGGCTACACCTTC; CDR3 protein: CASSAGNMGYGYTF
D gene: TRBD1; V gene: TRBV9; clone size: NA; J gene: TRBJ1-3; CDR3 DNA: TGTGCCAGCAGCGCGGGACAGGGGTCAAACACCATATATTTT; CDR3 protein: CASSAGQGSNTIYF
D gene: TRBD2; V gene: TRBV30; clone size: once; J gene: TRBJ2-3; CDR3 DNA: TGTGCCTGGAGTGGGACTAGCGGCACAGATACGCAGTATTTT; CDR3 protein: CAWSGTSGTDTQYF
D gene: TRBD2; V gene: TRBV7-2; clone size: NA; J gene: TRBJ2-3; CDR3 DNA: TGTGCCAGCAGCTTAGTACTAGCGGGAGGGGATACGCAGTATTTT; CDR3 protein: CASSLVLAGGDTQYF
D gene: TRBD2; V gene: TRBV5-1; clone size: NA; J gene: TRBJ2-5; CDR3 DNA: TGCGCCAGCAGCGGGCTAGCGGGAGAGGAGACCCAGTACTTC; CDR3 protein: CASSGLAGEETQYF
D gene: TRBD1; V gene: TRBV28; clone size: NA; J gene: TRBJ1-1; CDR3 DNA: TGTGCCAGCAGTTCTGGTAGGGGGCACCTCAACACTGAAGCTTTCTTT; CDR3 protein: CASSSGRGHLNTEAFF
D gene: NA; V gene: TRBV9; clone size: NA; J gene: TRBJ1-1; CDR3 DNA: TGTGCCAGCAGCGTAGCGGTTGGAGTGAAAACTTTCTTT; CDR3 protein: CASSVAVGVKTFF
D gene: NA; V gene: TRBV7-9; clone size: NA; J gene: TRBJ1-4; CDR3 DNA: TGTGCCAGCAGCTTAGCGGGGAGGGGCACTAATGAAAAACTGTTTTTT; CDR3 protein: CASSLAGRGTNEKLFF
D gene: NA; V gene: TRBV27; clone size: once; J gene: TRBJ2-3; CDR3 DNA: TGTGCCAGCAGTTTAGCGGGTCTCACAGATACGCAGTATTTT; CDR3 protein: CASSLAGLTDTQYF
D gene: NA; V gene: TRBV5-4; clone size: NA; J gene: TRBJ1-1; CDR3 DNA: TGTGCCAGCAGCGAACCAGGGGACACTGAAGCTTTCTTT; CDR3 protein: CASSEPGDTEAFF
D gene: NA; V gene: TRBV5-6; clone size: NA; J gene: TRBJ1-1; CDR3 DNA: TGTGCCAGCAGCTTGGGTTACAGCTACACTGAAGCTTTCTTT; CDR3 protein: CASSLGYSYTEAFF
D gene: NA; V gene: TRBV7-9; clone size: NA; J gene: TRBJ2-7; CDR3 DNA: TGTGCCAGCAGTTCCCGGGGAGGCGCCCACTACGAGCAGTACTTC; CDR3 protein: CASSSRGGAHYEQYF
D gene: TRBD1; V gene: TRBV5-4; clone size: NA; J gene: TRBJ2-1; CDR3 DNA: TGTGCCAGCAGCCCCCCTACAGGGGACCTCCCCTCCTACAATGAGCAGTTCTTC; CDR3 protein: CASSPPTGDLPSYNEQFF
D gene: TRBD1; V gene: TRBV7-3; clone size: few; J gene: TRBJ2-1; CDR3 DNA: TGTGCCAGCAGCTTAGATGGGGACAGGGGGCATGTTGAGCAGTTCTTC; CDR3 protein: CASSLDGDRGHVEQFF
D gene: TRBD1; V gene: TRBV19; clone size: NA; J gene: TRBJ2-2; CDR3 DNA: TGTGCCAGTAGGAGGACAGGGCTGAACACCGGGGAGCTGTTTTTT; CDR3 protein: CASRRTGLNTGELFF
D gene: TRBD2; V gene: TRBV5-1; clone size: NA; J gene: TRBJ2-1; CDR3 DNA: TGCGCCAGCAGCTCCGCTAGCGGGGGCCACAATGAGCAGTTCTTC; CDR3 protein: CASSSASGGHNEQFF
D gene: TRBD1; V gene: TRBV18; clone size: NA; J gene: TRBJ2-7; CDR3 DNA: TGTGCCAGCTCACCAATAGCGACAGGGGCTGCCGAGCAGTACTTC; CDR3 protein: CASSPIATGAAEQYF
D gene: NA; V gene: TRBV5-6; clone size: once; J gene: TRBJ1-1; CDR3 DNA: TGTGCCAGCAGCTTGGCCGGGGGGGGGAGAGCTTTCTTT; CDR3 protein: CASSLAGGGRAFF
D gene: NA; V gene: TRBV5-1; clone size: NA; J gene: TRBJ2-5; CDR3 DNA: TGCGCCAGCAGCTTGTTCGTGTCAGAGACCCAGTACTTC; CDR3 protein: CASSLFVSETQYF
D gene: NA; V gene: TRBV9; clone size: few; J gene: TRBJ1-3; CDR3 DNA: TGTGCCAGCAGCGTAGCCGTCGGGGGAAACACCATATATTTT; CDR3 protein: CASSVAVGGNTIYF
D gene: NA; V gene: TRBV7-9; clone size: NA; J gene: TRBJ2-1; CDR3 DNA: TGTGCCAGCAGCTCCCAGGCCGGGGGTACTGAGCAGTTCTTC; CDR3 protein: CASSSQAGGTEQFF
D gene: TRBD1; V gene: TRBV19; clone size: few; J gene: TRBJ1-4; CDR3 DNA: TGTGCCAGTAGTATAAACAGGGGGGATGAAAAACTGTTTTTT; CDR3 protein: CASSINRGDEKLFF
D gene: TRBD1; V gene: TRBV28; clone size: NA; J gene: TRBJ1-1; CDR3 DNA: TGTGCCAGCACGACGGACAGGGGGACTGAAGCTTTCTTT; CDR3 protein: CASTTDRGTEAFF
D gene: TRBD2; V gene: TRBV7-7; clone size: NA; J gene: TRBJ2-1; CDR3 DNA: TGTGCTAGCAGCTTAGGCGGGGGGGACCGGCAGTTCTTC; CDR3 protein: CASSLGGGDRQFF
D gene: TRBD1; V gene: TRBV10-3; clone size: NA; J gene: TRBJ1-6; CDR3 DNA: TGTGCCATCAGGAGGGGGGGACAGGAAAATTCACCCCTCCACTTT; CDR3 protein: CAIRRGGQENSPLHF
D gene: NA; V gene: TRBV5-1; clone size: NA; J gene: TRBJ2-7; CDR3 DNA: TGCGCCAGCAGCTTGATGGCGGCCTACGAGCAGTACTTC; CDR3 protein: CASSLMAAYEQYF
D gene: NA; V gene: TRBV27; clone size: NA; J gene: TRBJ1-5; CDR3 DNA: TGTGCCAGCAGTCTCAAGACAGGAAGCAATCAGCCCCAGCATTTT; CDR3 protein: CASSLKTGSNQPQHF
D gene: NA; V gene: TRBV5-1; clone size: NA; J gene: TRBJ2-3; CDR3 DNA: TGCGCCAGCAGCTTGCCTTCGGGGGGCACAGATACTCAGTATTTT; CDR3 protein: CASSLPSGGTDTQYF
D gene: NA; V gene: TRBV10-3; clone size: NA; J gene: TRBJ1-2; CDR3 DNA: TGTGCCACCCCCCGCGGAAGCAGGGGAGCTAACTATGGCTACACCTTC; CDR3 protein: CATPRGSRGANYGYTF
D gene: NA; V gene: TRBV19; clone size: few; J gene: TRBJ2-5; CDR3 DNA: TGTGCCACCACCAGACAAGAGACCCAGTACTTC; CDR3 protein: CATTRQETQYF
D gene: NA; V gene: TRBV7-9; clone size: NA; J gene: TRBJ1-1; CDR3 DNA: TGTGCCAGCAGCCGTCTATGGACTGAAGCTTTCTTT; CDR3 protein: CASSRLWTEAFF
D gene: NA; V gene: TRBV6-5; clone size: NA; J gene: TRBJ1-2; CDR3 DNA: TGTGCCAGCAGTTACCGGGGTTTGGGACTGGGCGGCTACACCTTC; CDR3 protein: CASSYRGLGLGGYTF
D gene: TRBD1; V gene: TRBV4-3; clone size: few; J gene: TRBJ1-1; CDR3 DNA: TGCGCCAGCAGCCTTCTTCTCACGGACAGGGAAAAAGCTTTCTTT; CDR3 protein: CASSLLLTDREKAFF
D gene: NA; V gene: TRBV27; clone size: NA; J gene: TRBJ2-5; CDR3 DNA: TGTGCCAGCAGTATCCGGACAAGCGGCAGGGGCCAGTACTTC; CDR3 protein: CASSIRTSGRGQYF
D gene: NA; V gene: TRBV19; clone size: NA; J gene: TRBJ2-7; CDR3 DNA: TGTGCCAGTAGTATAACGCGGGTCAACGGAGGGGAGCAGTACTTC; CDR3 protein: CASSITRVNGGEQYF
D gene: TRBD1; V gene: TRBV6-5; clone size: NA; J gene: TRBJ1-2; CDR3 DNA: TGTGCCAGCAGTTACTCCGGGACAGGATTCACCTTC; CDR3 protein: CASSYSGTGFTF
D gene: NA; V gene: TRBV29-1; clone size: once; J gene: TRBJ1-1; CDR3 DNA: TGCAGCGTTGGGACAAACACTGAAGCTTTCTTT; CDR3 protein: CSVGTNTEAFF
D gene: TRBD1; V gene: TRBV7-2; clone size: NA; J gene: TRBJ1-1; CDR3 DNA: TGTGCCAGCAGCTCGCTATCCGGGACAGGGGACACTGAAGCTTTCTTT; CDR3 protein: CASSSLSGTGDTEAFF
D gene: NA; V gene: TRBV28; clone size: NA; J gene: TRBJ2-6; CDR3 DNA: TGTGCCAGCAGTTTTATCTCTTACGGGAGCTCTGGGGCCAACGTCCTGACTTTC; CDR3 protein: CASSFISYGSSGANVLTF
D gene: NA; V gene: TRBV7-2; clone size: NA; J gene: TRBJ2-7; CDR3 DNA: TGTGCCAGCAGCTTCTTCGGGTCTACCTACGAGCAGTACTTC; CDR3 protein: CASSFFGSTYEQYF
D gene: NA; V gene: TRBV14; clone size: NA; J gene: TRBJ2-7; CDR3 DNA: TGTGCCAGCAGCCATCCAGGGGAAGGCTCCTACGAGCAGTACTTC; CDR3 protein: CASSHPGEGSYEQYF
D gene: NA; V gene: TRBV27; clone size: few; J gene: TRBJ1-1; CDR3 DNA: TGTGCCAGCAGTTCCCGTGGAGCCAACACTGAAGCTTTCTTT; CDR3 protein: CASSSRGANTEAFF
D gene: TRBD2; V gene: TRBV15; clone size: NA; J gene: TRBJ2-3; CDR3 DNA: TGTGCCACCAGCAGAGGCATAGCGGGAGTAACAGATACGCAGTATTTT; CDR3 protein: CATSRGIAGVTDTQYF
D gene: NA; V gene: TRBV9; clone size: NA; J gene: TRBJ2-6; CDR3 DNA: TGTGCCAGCAGCGACAACTCTGGGGCCAACGTCCTGACTTTC; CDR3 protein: CASSDNSGANVLTF
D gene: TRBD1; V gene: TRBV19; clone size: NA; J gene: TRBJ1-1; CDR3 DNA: TGTGCCAGTAGTAGGACAGGGGGCGCCGGGGTCACTGAAGCTTTCTTT; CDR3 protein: CASSRTGGAGVTEAFF
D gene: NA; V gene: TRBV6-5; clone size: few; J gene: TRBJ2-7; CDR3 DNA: TGTGCCAGCAGTTACTTGCGGGGCTCCTACGAGCAGTACTTC; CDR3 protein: CASSYLRGSYEQYF
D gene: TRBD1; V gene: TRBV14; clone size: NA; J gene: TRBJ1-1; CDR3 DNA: TGTGCCAGCAGCCTTGGACAGGTGAACACTGAAGCTTTCTTT; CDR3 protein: CASSLGQVNTEAFF
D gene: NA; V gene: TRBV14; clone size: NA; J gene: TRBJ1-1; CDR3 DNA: TGTGCCAGCAGCCGGAGGGGCGGGGGCAGGAGGAACACTGAAGCTTTCTTT; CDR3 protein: CASSRRGGGRRNTEAFF
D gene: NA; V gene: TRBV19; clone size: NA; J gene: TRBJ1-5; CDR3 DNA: TGTGCCAGTAGTATAGATGGCAGATCAAGTATGGCCCAGCATTTT; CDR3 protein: CASSIDGRSSMAQHF
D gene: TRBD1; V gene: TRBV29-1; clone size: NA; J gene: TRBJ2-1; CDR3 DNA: TGCAGCGGAGGGACAGCCAATGAGCAGTTCTTC; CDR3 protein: CSGGTANEQFF